This T cell receptor (beta chain) originates from a study of blood T cell repertoires in COVID-19. At the level of the study: T cells, B-cell-depleted T cells, or PBMCs supplied cDNA or gDNA.

In the study's own analysis: Amplified reference gene primers provided the basis for estimating nucleated cell counts. This table comes from immunoSEQ multiplex PCR, and its TCRdb copy is limited to in-frame clones, with some not included. The DNA was the basis for D and trimming; V, J and clone size are from that table. The sample records 95,000 to 110,000 clones, about 85% being singletons. Germline V CDR1 and CDR2: KGHDR, SFDVKD. Trimming took 4 bases from V and 4 from J, leaving 9 bases between them. There are 13 residues in the CDR3. This clonotype was obtained from a middle-aged man in a cohort sampled during active COVID-19. This chain uses TRBV24-1 with TRBJ1-2; D is perhaps TRBD1 (6 bases). What was sequenced was peripheral blood. The CDR3 loop reads CATSEGGFYGYTF. The CDR3, as DNA: TGTGCCACCAGTGAAGGGGGATTCTATGGCTACACCTTC.